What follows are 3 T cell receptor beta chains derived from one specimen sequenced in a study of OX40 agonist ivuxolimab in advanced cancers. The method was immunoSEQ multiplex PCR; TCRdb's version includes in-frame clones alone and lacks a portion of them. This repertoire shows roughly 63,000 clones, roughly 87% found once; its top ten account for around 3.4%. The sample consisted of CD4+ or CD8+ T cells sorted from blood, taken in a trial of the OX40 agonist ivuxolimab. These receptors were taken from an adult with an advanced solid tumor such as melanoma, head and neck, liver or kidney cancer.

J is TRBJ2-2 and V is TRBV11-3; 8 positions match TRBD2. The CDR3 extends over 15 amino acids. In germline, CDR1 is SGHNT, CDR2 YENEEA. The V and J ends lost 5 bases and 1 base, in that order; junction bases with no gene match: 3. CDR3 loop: CASSHGGVNTGELFF. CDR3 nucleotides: TGTGCCAGCAGCCACGGGGGGGTGAACACCGGGGAGCTGTTTTTT. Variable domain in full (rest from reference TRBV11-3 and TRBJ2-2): EAGVVQSPRYKIIEKKQPVAFWCNPISGHNTLYWYLQNLGQGPELLIRYENEEAVDDSQLPKDRFSAERLKGVDSTLKIQPAELGDSAVYLCASSHGGVNTGELFFGEGSRLTVL.

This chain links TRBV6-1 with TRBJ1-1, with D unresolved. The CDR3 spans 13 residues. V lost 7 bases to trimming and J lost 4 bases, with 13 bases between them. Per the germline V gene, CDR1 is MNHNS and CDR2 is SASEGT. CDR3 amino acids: CASNQREGTEAFF. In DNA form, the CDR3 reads TGTGCCAGCAATCAGCGAGAAGGCACTGAAGCTTTCTTT.

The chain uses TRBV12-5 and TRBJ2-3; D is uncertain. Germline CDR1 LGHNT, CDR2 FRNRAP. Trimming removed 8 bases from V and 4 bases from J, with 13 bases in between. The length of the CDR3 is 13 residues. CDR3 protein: CASSWSTADTQYF. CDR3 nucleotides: TGTGCTAGTAGTTGGTCGACGGCAGATACGCAGTATTTT.